These 8 T cell receptor beta chains came from one sample sequenced in a study of T cells after posttransplantation cyclophosphamide. The data were produced by immunoSEQ multiplex PCR, yet TCRdb's version contains in-frame clones alone and is incomplete. The profile shows 3,000 to 4,000 clones, about 80% of them singletons. Sequenced material: CD8+ T cells sorted from bone marrow. All receptors come from a woman aged 60 to 75 in good health, CMV-negative, and a related stem cell transplant donor.

The genes are TRBV11-3 and TRBJ2-2, with 11 positions matching TRBD1. The CDR3 spans 16 residues. Germline loops: CDR1 SGHNT, CDR2 YENEEA. V trimming: 5 bases; J trimming: 6 bases; junction bases outside the gene matches: 8. Here the CDR3 reads CASSPSGQGAAGELFF. CDR3 DNA: TGTGCCAGCAGCCCCTCCGGACAGGGGGCGGCCGGGGAGCTGTTTTTT.

CDR3: CARTLAGEPQYF. In nucleotides, the CDR3 is TGTGCCAGAACCTTAGCGGGGGAGCCGCAGTATTTT. The chain joins TRBV9 to TRBJ2-3; 9 bases are a match to TRBD2. The CDR3 contains 12 residues. Germline V gene data show CDR1 as SGDLS and CDR2 as YYNGEE. The ends lost 8 bases at V and 10 bases at J; junction bases unmatched: 8.

This clone appeared once. This chain uses TRBV4-3 with TRBJ2-3, with 10 bases fitting TRBD2. The CDR3 covers 15 residues. Germline lookup yields CDR1 LGHNA and CDR2 YSLEER. J was trimmed by 4 bases and V by 1 base; bases with no gene match: 2. CDR3 loop: CASSQASGSADTQYF. For the CDR3, the DNA is TGCGCCAGCAGCCAAGCTAGCGGGAGCGCAGATACGCAGTATTTT.

This clone was seen just once. The rearrangement joins TRBV7-9 to TRBJ2-2; 13 bases match TRBD2. The germline V gene has CDR1 SEHNR and CDR2 FQNEAQ (reference sequence). With V trimmed by 4 bases and J by 6 bases, 2 bases remained unmatched. The CDR3 is 15 amino acids. CDR3 residues: CASSWTSGRSGELFF. The CDR3 bases are TGTGCCAGCAGCTGGACTAGCGGGAGATCCGGGGAGCTGTTTTTT.

The chain carries TRBV7-9 and TRBJ1-3, with D uncertain. The CDR3 length is 14 residues. CDR1 is SEHNR and CDR2 is FQNEAQ in the germline V gene (reference sequence). V was trimmed by 5 bases and J by 0 bases, leaving 8 bases between them. The CDR3 DNA sequence: TGTGCCAGCAGCGAGGATGGCTCTGGAAACACCATATATTTT. Its protein product is CASSEDGSGNTIYF.

The V call is TRBV7-9, the J call TRBJ2-1; possibly TRBD1 for D (5 bases). Germline CDR1 reads SEHNR; CDR2 reads FQNEAQ (reference sequence). The ends were cut back, 1 base at V and 5 bases at J, with 9 bases in the middle. The CDR3 totals 14 residues. The CDR3 protein is CASSLGGRDNEQFF. As DNA, the CDR3 is TGTGCCAGCAGCTTAGGGGGCAGGGACAATGAGCAGTTCTTC.

The table lists this clone with a count of one. V gene TRBV2 combines with J gene TRBJ2-1, with 10 bases fitting TRBD2. The CDR3 runs to 15 residues. V lost 3 bases, J lost 10 bases, and 9 bases stayed unmatched. Germline assignment: CDR1 SNHLY and CDR2 FYNNEI. The chain's CDR3 is CASSDWLAGAWEQFF. The CDR3 nucleotides read TGTGCCAGCAGTGACTGGCTAGCGGGAGCGTGGGAGCAGTTCTTC.

The V gene is TRBV6-5, the J gene TRBJ1-4, with 8 positions matching TRBD1. The CDR3 runs to 15 residues. After removal of 6 bases from V and 4 bases from J, the junction contained 7 bases not matched to a gene. The germline CDR1 and CDR2 sequences are MNHEY and SVGAGI. The CDR3 bases are TGTGCCAGCAGCCCCGAGACAGGGGTTAATGAAAAACTGTTTTTT. Translated: CASSPETGVNEKLFF.